Sequencing of this T cell receptor (beta chain) was carried out in a study of control samples from healthy donors and cancer patients. Germline V lookup: CDR1 SGDLS, CDR2 YYNGEE. V shed 3 bases and J shed 0 bases, with 16 bases lying between them. The CDR3 spans 17 residues. Clones were read by immunoSEQ multiplex PCR, and TCRdb kept only the in-frame ones, dropping some. The sample lists 250,000 to 300,000 clones, about four fifths occurring once. This sequence joins TRBV9 and TRBJ1-3; perhaps TRBD1 as D (6 bases). The sequenced sample consisted of PBMCs. The sequence derives from a woman in her sixties with lung cancer. CDR3 residues: CASSGGGGAYSGNTIYF. CDR3 nucleotide sequence: TGTGCCAGCAGCGGTGGTGGGGGGGCTTACTCTGGAAACACCATATATTTT.